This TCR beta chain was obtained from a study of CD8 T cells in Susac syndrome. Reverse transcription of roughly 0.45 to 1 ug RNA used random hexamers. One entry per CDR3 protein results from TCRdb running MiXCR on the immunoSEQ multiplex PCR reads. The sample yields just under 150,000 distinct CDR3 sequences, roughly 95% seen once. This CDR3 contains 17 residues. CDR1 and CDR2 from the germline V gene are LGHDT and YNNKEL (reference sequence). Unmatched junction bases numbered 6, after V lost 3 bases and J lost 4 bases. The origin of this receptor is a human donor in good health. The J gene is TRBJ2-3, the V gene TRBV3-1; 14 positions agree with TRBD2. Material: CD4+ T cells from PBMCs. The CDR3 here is CASSHRLAGGPSDTQYF. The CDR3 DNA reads TGTGCCAGCAGCCATAGACTAGCGGGAGGGCCATCAGATACGCAGTATTTT.